The rows below give T cell receptor beta chains drawn from one sample of a study of Ad26.COV2.S vaccination and SARS-CoV-2 variants. Profiling relied on immunoSEQ multiplex PCR, and the TCRdb table lists in-frame clones only, not all of them. The sample lists 350,000 to 450,000 clones; 92% were seen once. Sequenced here: peripheral blood, sampled after recovery from COVID-19. All receptors come from a human donor who had recovered from COVID-19. The CDR3 runs from the conserved cysteine through the conserved F or W. The D gene is left open where the match is weak. A row's size may be missing; if present it is once, few, many or a size class.

J: TRBJ1-1; D: .; size: .; V: TRBV7-2; CDR3: CASSFERGWTEAFF; DNA: TGTGCCAGCAGCTTTGAAAGGGGCTGGACTGAAGCTTTCTTC
J: TRBJ1-4; D: .; size: .; V: TRBV3-1/TRBV3-2; CDR3: CASSQDLGANEKLFF; DNA: TGTGCCAGCAGCCAAGATCTGGGTGCTAATGAAAAACTGTTTTTT
J: TRBJ2-7; D: .; size: once; V: TRBV6-5; CDR3: CASSYLDRPYEQYF; DNA: TGTGCCAGCAGTTACCTGGACAGACCCTACGAGCAGTACTTC
J: TRBJ2-3; D: .; size: .; V: TRBV10-2; CDR3: CASSESGGHYVQTDTQYF; DNA: TGCGCCAGCAGTGAGTCGGGGGGGCATTATGTTCAGACAGATACGCAGTATTTT
J: TRBJ2-5; D: .; size: .; V: TRBV7-9; CDR3: CASSPRDPLRETQYF; DNA: TGTGCCAGCAGCCCCCGGGACCCCCTCCGAGAGACCCAGTACTTC
J: TRBJ1-1; D: .; size: .; V: TRBV6-2/TRBV6-3; CDR3: CASSDGNPNTEAFF; DNA: TGTGCCAGCAGCGACGGGAATCCGAACACTGAAGCTTTCTTT
J: TRBJ2-1; D: TRBD1; size: .; V: TRBV5-5; CDR3: CASKPTTSRDRGNEQFF; DNA: TGTGCCAGCAAACCCACTACCTCTAGGGACAGGGGGAATGAGCAGTTCTTC
J: TRBJ1-1; D: .; size: .; V: TRBV27; CDR3: CASAQGGISEAFF; DNA: TGTGCCAGCGCTCAAGGCGGTATTTCTGAAGCTTTCTTT
J: TRBJ1-1; D: TRBD1; size: .; V: TRBV27; CDR3: CASSTPGTGGGTEAFF; DNA: TGTGCCAGCAGCACTCCGGGGACAGGGGGGGGAACTGAAGCTTTCTTT
J: TRBJ1-4; D: .; size: .; V: TRBV6-5; CDR3: CASSYALNEKLFF; DNA: TGTGCCAGCAGTTACGCGCTTAATGAAAAACTGTTTTTT
J: TRBJ2-2; D: TRBD1; size: .; V: TRBV27; CDR3: CASSPTLGQGRNTGELFF; DNA: TGTGCCAGCAGTCCTACCTTGGGACAGGGGCGGAACACCGGGGAGCTGTTTTTT
J: TRBJ1-5; D: .; size: .; V: TRBV7-9; CDR3: CASSLEGQPQHF; DNA: TGTGCCAGCAGCTTAGAGGGTCAGCCCCAGCATTTT
J: TRBJ1-1; D: .; size: .; V: TRBV9; CDR3: CASSGGLTPLNTEAFF; DNA: TGTGCCAGCAGCGGGGGACTTACCCCCCTGAACACTGAAGCTTTCTTT
J: TRBJ1-1; D: .; size: once; V: TRBV5-1; CDR3: CASSFQGLGTEAFF; DNA: TGCGCCAGCAGTTTTCAGGGTCTAGGGACTGAAGCTTTCTTT
J: TRBJ1-4; D: TRBD1; size: .; V: TRBV10-3; CDR3: CAATGGNEKLFF; DNA: TGTGCCGCCACAGGGGGGAATGAAAAACTGTTTTTT
J: TRBJ2-3; D: .; size: .; V: TRBV6-5; CDR3: CASSLSYGDTQYF; DNA: TGTGCCAGCAGCCTTTCTTACGGAGATACGCAGTATTTT
J: TRBJ2-7; D: TRBD1; size: .; V: TRBV19; CDR3: CASSRTGDHYEQYF; DNA: TGTGCCAGTAGTCGGACAGGGGATCACTACGAGCAGTACTTC
J: TRBJ2-7; D: .; size: .; V: TRBV4-1; CDR3: CASSQERSYEQYF; DNA: TGCGCCAGCAGCCAAGAACGCTCCTACGAGCAGTACTTC
J: TRBJ1-2; D: .; size: .; V: TRBV7-9; CDR3: CASSPGWDGYTF; DNA: TGTGCCAGCAGCCCCGGATGGGATGGCTACACCTTC
J: TRBJ1-2; D: .; size: .; V: TRBV9; CDR3: CASSPGWLDHGYTF; DNA: TGTGCCAGCAGCCCCGGGTGGTTAGACCATGGCTACACCTTC
J: TRBJ1-2; D: .; size: .; V: TRBV2; CDR3: CASRPDTGWDGYTF; DNA: TGTGCCAGCAGACCCGATACAGGGTGGGATGGCTACACCTTC
J: TRBJ1-4; D: .; size: .; V: TRBV12-5; CDR3: CASGLGTNEKLFF; DNA: TGTGCTAGTGGTCTCGGGACTAATGAAAAACTGTTTTTT
J: TRBJ2-7; D: TRBD1; size: .; V: TRBV6-5; CDR3: CASSSGTGMSEQYF; DNA: TGTGCCAGCAGCTCCGGGACAGGGATGAGCGAGCAGTACTTC
J: TRBJ1-1; D: .; size: .; V: TRBV29-1; CDR3: CSVVVWGNTEAFF; DNA: TGCAGCGTTGTGGTTTGGGGGAACACTGAAGCTTTCTTT
J: TRBJ2-6; D: TRBD1; size: .; V: TRBV18; CDR3: CASSPQRRSGQGTGANVLTF; DNA: TGTGCCAGCTCACCACAGCGGCGTTCGGGACAGGGGACCGGGGCCAACGTCCTGACTTTC
J: TRBJ1-5; D: .; size: .; V: TRBV11-1; CDR3: CASSKGNSNQPQHF; DNA: TGTGCCAGCAGCAAAGGAAATAGCAATCAGCCCCAGCATTTT
J: TRBJ2-7; D: .; size: .; V: TRBV9; CDR3: CASSVASASYEQYF; DNA: TGTGCCAGCAGCGTAGCAAGCGCTAGCTACGAGCAGTACTTC
J: TRBJ2-1; D: .; size: .; V: TRBV25-1; CDR3: CASSDYRPSSYNEQFF; DNA: TGTGCCAGCAGTGATTATCGTCCTAGCTCCTACAATGAGCAGTTCTTC
J: TRBJ1-2; D: TRBD1; size: .; V: TRBV6-5; CDR3: CASRGQGNYGYTF; DNA: TGTGCCAGCAGGGGACAGGGGAACTATGGCTACACCTTC
J: TRBJ2-3; D: .; size: once; V: TRBV6-4; CDR3: CASSEQVRTDTQYF; DNA: TGTGCCAGCAGTGAACAGGTGCGCACAGATACGCAGTATTTT
J: TRBJ1-5; D: .; size: .; V: TRBV19; CDR3: CASSAGKGYSNQPQHF; DNA: TGTGCCAGTAGTGCAGGTAAGGGGTATAGCAATCAGCCCCAGCATTTT
J: TRBJ2-5; D: .; size: .; V: TRBV20-1; CDR3: CSLPLETQYF; DNA: TGCAGCCTACCTTTGGAGACCCAGTACTTC
J: TRBJ1-2; D: TRBD1; size: .; V: TRBV9; CDR3: CASSTGTGGHYGYTF; DNA: TGTGCCAGCAGCACCGGGACAGGGGGGCACTATGGCTACACCTTC
J: TRBJ1-1; D: .; size: .; V: TRBV10-3; CDR3: CAISESTVNTEAFF; DNA: TGTGCCATCAGTGAGTCCACAGTAAACACTGAAGCTTTCTTT
J: TRBJ1-6; D: .; size: .; V: TRBV11-2; CDR3: CASSSIPRGTWNSPLHF; DNA: TGTGCCAGCAGCTCAATACCGCGGGGCACTTGGAATTCACCCCTCCACTTT
J: TRBJ1-6; D: .; size: .; V: TRBV2; CDR3: CASSETPFKAPLHF; DNA: TGTGCCAGCAGTGAAACACCCTTCAAGGCACCCCTCCACTTT
J: TRBJ2-2; D: TRBD2; size: .; V: TRBV15; CDR3: CATSSAAHRGGGGGDGELFF; DNA: TGTGCCACCAGCAGCGCCGCCCACCGGGGCGGGGGGGGTGGCGACGGGGAGCTGTTTTTT
J: TRBJ2-3; D: TRBD1; size: .; V: TRBV6-1; CDR3: CASSDRDRGLPSTDTQYF; DNA: TGTGCCAGCAGTGACCGGGACAGGGGGCTCCCTAGCACAGATACGCAGTATTTT
J: TRBJ2-7; D: TRBD1; size: .; V: TRBV7-8; CDR3: CASSPRRQGFYEQYF; DNA: TGTGCCAGCAGCCCGAGAAGACAGGGATTCTACGAGCAGTACTTC
J: TRBJ2-7; D: TRBD2; size: .; V: TRBV24-1; CDR3: CATSDFTSGGVISYEQYF; DNA: TGTGCCACCAGTGATTTTACTAGCGGGGGTGTCATCTCCTACGAGCAGTACTTC
J: TRBJ1-4; D: .; size: .; V: TRBV7-2; CDR3: CASSESRGPGEKLFF; DNA: TGTGCCAGCAGCGAAAGCAGGGGACCGGGGGAAAAACTGTTTTTT
J: TRBJ2-1; D: TRBD2; size: .; V: TRBV4-3; CDR3: CASSQDRLAGGRMRLFF; DNA: TGCGCCAGCAGCCAAGATCGGCTAGCGGGGGGCCGGATGAGGCTGTTCTTC
J: TRBJ1-1; D: .; size: .; V: TRBV27; CDR3: CASSFGPRGWTEAFF; DNA: TGTGCCAGCAGTTTTGGACCCCGGGGCTGGACTGAAGCTTTCTTT
J: TRBJ2-1; D: .; size: .; V: TRBV7-2; CDR3: CASSPPLGHNEQFF; DNA: TGTGCCAGCAGCCCCCCCCTGGGCCACAATGAGCAGTTCTTC
J: TRBJ2-3; D: .; size: .; V: TRBV19; CDR3: CASKEGSGTDTQYF; DNA: TGTGCCAGTAAGGAGGGATCGGGTACAGATACGCAGTATTTT
J: TRBJ1-6; D: TRBD1; size: .; V: TRBV11-2; CDR3: CASSPYGQGKNSPLHF; DNA: TGTGCCAGCAGCCCGTATGGACAGGGAAAGAATTCACCCCTCCACTTT
J: TRBJ2-2; D: .; size: .; V: TRBV7-3; CDR3: CASSSQQGGHTGELFF; DNA: TGTGCCAGCAGCTCCCAACAGGGAGGTCACACCGGGGAGCTGTTTTTT
J: TRBJ2-2; D: TRBD1; size: .; V: TRBV2; CDR3: CASIEGPGGTNTGELFF; DNA: TGTGCCAGCATCGAGGGCCCAGGGGGAACGAACACCGGGGAGCTGTTTTTT
J: TRBJ2-1; D: TRBD1; size: .; V: TRBV6-5; CDR3: CASSLGQGYEQFF; DNA: TGTGCCAGCAGCCTGGGACAGGGCTATGAGCAGTTCTTC
J: TRBJ1-1; D: .; size: .; V: TRBV29-1; CDR3: CSGGPRVPNTEAFF; DNA: TGCAGCGGGGGACCCCGTGTGCCGAACACTGAAGCTTTCTTT
J: TRBJ1-1; D: .; size: .; V: TRBV5-1; CDR3: CASTWGGSGTEAFF; DNA: TGCGCCAGCACTTGGGGTGGTTCGGGCACTGAAGCTTTCTTT
J: TRBJ1-3; D: .; size: .; V: TRBV1; CDR3: CTSSQEGAGYSGNTIYF; DNA: TGCACCAGCAGCCAAGAGGGTGCGGGATACTCTGGAAACACCATATATTTT
J: TRBJ2-5; D: .; size: .; V: TRBV3-1/TRBV3-2; CDR3: CASSQRQLRETQYF; DNA: TGTGCCAGCAGCCAACGTCAGTTAAGAGAGACCCAGTACTTC
J: TRBJ2-3; D: .; size: .; V: TRBV25-1; CDR3: CASISPEGVGDTQYF; DNA: TGTGCCAGCATCTCTCCGGAGGGGGTCGGGGATACGCAGTATTTT
J: TRBJ2-1; D: .; size: once; V: TRBV10-1; CDR3: CATSVIGPPGNEQFF; DNA: TGCGCCACCAGTGTTATCGGGCCGCCGGGTAATGAGCAGTTCTTC
J: TRBJ2-7; D: .; size: .; V: TRBV27; CDR3: CASSPTGPYEQYF; DNA: TGTGCCAGCAGCCCGACGGGGCCCTACGAGCAGTACTTC
J: TRBJ2-7; D: .; size: .; V: TRBV7-2; CDR3: CASSLAVSYEQYF; DNA: TGTGCCAGCAGCTTAGCTGTTTCCTACGAGCAGTACTTC
J: TRBJ2-3; D: TRBD2; size: .; V: TRBV11-2; CDR3: CASSSPTSRGTDTQYF; DNA: TGTGCCAGCAGCTCTCCGACTAGCCGAGGCACAGATACGCAGTATTTT
J: TRBJ1-2; D: .; size: .; V: TRBV10-2; CDR3: CASRGYTDSANYGYTF; DNA: TGCGCCAGCAGAGGATATACGGACAGTGCTAACTATGGCTACACCTTC